This TCR beta chain was recorded in a study of blood T cell repertoires in COVID-19. Study overall: From T cells, B-cell-depleted T cells, or PBMCs came the material, which was cDNA or gDNA.

As handled by the study authors: Nucleated cell counts were estimated from reference gene primer amplification. This table comes from immunoSEQ multiplex PCR, and its TCRdb copy is limited to in-frame clones, with some not included. D and trimming were read from the DNA, whereas the V and J calls and clone size are those reported in that table. The sample lists 320,000 or so clones, around 90% occurring once. Residents of 24 US areas, aged roughly 18 to 89 years, made up the participants. The recovered donors of Cohort 3 showed two negative PCRs, clearance, or symptom resolution. The CDR3 sequence is 15 residues long. Trimming removed 0 bases from V and 2 bases from J; junction bases left unmatched: 3. Germline CDR1 and CDR2: SGHNT and YYREEE (reference sequence).

Sequencing was done on a sample of PBMCs or T cells enriched from blood (not recorded which). The V and J genes are TRBV5-4 and TRBJ2-3; 7 nucleotides agree with TRBD2. The source of this sequence is a man in his 60s who had recovered from COVID-19. In DNA form, the CDR3 reads TGTGCCAGCAGCTTGGGGGGAGGGGTCACAGATACGCAGTATTTT. Amino acid sequence: CASSLGGGVTDTQYF.